The text below deals with one T cell receptor (beta chain). One end of the junction varies from germline; a read error may be responsible. Using immunoSEQ multiplex PCR, the repertoire was profiled, and TCRdb retains in-frame clones only, with some absent. The table records about 130,000 clones, around 80% of them present only once. Germline lookup yields CDR1 SGHTA and CDR2 FQGTGA. This CDR3 has 17 amino acids. This sample was taken from a study of blood T cell repertoires in COVID-19. The participants were between about 18 and 90 years old and came from 24 US areas. This receptor was taken from a man aged 35 to 55 with acute COVID-19. V usage is TRBV7-3 and J usage is TRBJ2-2, with 7 bases matching TRBD1. The sequencing sample was made of PBMCs or T cells enriched from blood (not recorded which). CDR3 residues: CASSLRLGTDNIGELFF. For the CDR3, the DNA is TGTGCCAGCAGCCTTAGACTTGGGACAGATAACATCGGGGAGCTGTTTTTT.